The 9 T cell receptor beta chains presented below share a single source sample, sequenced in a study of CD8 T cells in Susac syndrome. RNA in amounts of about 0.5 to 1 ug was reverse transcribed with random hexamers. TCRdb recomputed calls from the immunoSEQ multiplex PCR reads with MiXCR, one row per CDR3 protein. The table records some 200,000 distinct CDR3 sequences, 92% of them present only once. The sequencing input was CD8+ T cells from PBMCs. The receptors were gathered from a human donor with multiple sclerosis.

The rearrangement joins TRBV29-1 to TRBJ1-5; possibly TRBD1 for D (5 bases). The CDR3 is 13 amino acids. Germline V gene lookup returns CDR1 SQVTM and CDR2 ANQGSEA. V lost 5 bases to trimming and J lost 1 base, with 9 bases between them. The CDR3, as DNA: TGCAGCGTTAGAGGGGACAGCAATCAGCCCCAGCATTTT. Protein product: CSVRGDSNQPQHF.

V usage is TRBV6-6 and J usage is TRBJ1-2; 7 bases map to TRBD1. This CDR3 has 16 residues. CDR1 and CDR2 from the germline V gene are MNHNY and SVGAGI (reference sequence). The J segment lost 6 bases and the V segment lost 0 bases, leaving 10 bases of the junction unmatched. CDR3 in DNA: TGTGCCAGCAGTTACTCGATGGAAGGGGGCGGAGATGGCTACACCTTC. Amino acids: CASSYSMEGGGDGYTF.

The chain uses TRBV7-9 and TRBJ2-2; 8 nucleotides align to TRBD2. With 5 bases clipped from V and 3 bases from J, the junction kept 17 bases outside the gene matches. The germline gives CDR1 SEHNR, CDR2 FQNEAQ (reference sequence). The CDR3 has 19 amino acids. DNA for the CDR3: TGTGCCAGCAGCCCCCTGAAAACAAGTCCGGGAGGGGACACCGGGGAGCTGTTTTTT. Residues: CASSPLKTSPGGDTGELFF.

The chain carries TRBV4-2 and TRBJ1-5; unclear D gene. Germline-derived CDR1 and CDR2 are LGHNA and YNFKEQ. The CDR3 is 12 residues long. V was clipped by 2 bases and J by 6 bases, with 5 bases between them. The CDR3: CASSQSGQPQHF. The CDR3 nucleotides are TGTGCCAGCAGCCAATCCGGTCAGCCCCAGCATTTT.

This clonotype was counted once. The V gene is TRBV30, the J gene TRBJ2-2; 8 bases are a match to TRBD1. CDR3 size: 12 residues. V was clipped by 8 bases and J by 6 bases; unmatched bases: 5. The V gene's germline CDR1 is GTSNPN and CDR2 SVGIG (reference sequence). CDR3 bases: TGTGCCGGGGCGACAGGGGCCGGGGAGCTGTTTTTT. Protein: CAGATGAGELFF.

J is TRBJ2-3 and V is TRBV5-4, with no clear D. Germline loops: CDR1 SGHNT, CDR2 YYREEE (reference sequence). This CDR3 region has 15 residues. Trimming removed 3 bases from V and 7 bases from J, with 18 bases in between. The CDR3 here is CASSYAPASYHTQYF. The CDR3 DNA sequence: TGTGCCAGCAGCTATGCCCCCGCGTCGTACCATACGCAGTATTTT.

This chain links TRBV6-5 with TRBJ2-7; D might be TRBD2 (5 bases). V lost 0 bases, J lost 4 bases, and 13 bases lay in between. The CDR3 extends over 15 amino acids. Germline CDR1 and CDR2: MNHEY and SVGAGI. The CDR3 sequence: CASSYSTAGAYEQYF. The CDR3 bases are TGTGCCAGCAGTTACTCGACGGCGGGCGCATACGAGCAGTACTTC.

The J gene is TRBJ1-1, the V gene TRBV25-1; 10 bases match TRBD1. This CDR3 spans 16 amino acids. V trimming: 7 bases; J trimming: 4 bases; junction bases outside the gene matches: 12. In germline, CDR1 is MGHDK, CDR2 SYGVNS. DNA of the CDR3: TGTGCCAGCACCGGGACAGGGGAGGGTTATGGCACTGAAGCTTTCTTT. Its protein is CASTGTGEGYGTEAFF.

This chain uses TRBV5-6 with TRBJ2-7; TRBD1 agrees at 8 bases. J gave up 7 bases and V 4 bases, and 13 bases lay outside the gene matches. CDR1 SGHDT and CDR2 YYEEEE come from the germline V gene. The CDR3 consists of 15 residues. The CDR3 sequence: CASSADRELWVEQYF. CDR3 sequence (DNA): TGTGCCAGCAGCGCGGACAGGGAATTGTGGGTTGAGCAGTACTTC.